The rows below give T cell receptor beta chains drawn from one sample of a study of T cell repertoires in cytomegalovirus infection. These receptors are not linked to any known antigen. From the reads, TCRdb called clonotypes with MiXCR, one entry per CDR3 protein. The repertoire holds fewer than 850,000 distinct CDR3 sequences, just under 30% seen once, with about an eighth in the top ten. The input for sequencing was cultured CD8+ T cells from PBMCs, taken from culture after CMV antigen stimulation. These receptors originate from a human donor in good health (CMV status not recorded). Some clones in this sample may be carry-over from other donors' samples. The CDR3 runs from the conserved cysteine through the conserved F or W. The D gene is left open where the match is weak. Clone size appears in some rows only: once, few, many, or a class for an expanded clone.

-	TRBV19	TRBJ1-2	-	CASSGSLEGYTF	TGTGCCAGTAGCGGGTCCCTGGAGGGCTACACCTTC
-	TRBV28	TRBJ2-1	TRBD2	CASSTSGRRQDEQFF	TGTGCCAGCAGTACTAGCGGGAGGCGCCAGGATGAGCAGTTCTTC
few	TRBV4-3	TRBJ1-1	-	CASSQAIEKDGLMFEAFF	TGCGCCAGCAGCCAAGCTATAGAAAAGGACGGCCTGATGTTTGAAGCTTTCTTT
-	TRBV14	TRBJ2-1	-	CASSPFGAGNEQFF	TGTGCCAGCAGCCCCTTTGGGGCCGGAAATGAGCAGTTCTTC
few	TRBV10-3	TRBJ2-1	-	CAISESGERVSSYNEQFF	TGTGCCATCAGTGAGTCGGGTGAGCGGGTTAGCTCCTACAATGAGCAGTTCTTC
-	TRBV12-3/TRBV12-4	TRBJ2-6	TRBD1	CASSLVVQGFPSGANVLTF	TGTGCCAGCAGTTTAGTTGTACAGGGGTTCCCCTCTGGGGCCAACGTCCTGACTTTC
-	TRBV13	TRBJ2-1	-	CASSLGDGGSYNEQFF	TGCGCCAGCAGCTTGGGAGACGGGGGCTCCTACAATGAGCAGTTCTTC
-	TRBV6-5	TRBJ1-1	-	CASSLGARAFF	TGTGCCAGCAGTCTGGGCGCCCGGGCTTTCTTT
few	TRBV4-1	TRBJ1-4	-	CASSQGRRLHEKLFF	TGCGCCAGCAGCCAAGGTCGGCGCCTACATGAAAAACTGTTTTTT
-	TRBV14	TRBJ2-5	-	CASSQEARGGQETQYF	TGTGCCAGCAGCCAAGAGGCCAGGGGAGGACAAGAGACCCAGTACTTC
few	TRBV9	TRBJ1-1	TRBD1	CASSVEGTGWTEAFF	TGTGCCAGCAGCGTAGAGGGGACAGGGTGGACTGAAGCTTTCTTT
-	TRBV24-1	TRBJ1-1	TRBD1	CATSDRTGKGEAFF	TGTGCCACCAGTGATCGGACAGGCAAGGGAGAAGCTTTCTTT
-	TRBV5-6	TRBJ2-2	-	CASSPFGAAAGTGELFF	TGTGCCAGCAGCCCATTTGGGGCGGCTGCGGGCACCGGGGAGCTGTTTTTT
-	TRBV5-5	TRBJ2-3	TRBD2	CASSLTSGGFSTDTQYF	TGTGCCAGCAGCCTGACTAGCGGGGGGTTCTCCACAGATACGCAGTATTTT
-	TRBV7-9	TRBJ2-5	TRBD2	CATLAGGPGETQYF	TGTGCCACCCTAGCGGGGGGGCCCGGAGAGACCCAGTACTTC
many	TRBV7-8	TRBJ1-4	-	CASSLGTVHPSEKLFF	TGTGCCAGCAGCTTAGGGACAGTTCACCCAAGTGAAAAACTGTTTTTT
-	TRBV9	TRBJ1-1	-	CASSDIVGSEAFF	TGTGCCAGCAGCGACATTGTGGGCTCTGAAGCTTTCTTT
-	TRBV29-1	TRBJ1-2	-	CSVEARFRRLNYGYTF	TGCAGCGTTGAAGCGCGGTTTCGGCGGCTTAACTATGGCTACACCTTC
-	TRBV24-1	TRBJ2-2	TRBD2	CATSDLPVRLAANTGELFF	TGTGCCACCAGTGATTTGCCGGTCCGACTAGCGGCGAACACCGGGGAGCTGTTTTTT
few	TRBV12-3/TRBV12-4	TRBJ2-4	-	CASSHTPVAAKNIQYF	TGTGCCAGCAGTCATACTCCGGTCGCAGCCAAAAACATTCAGTACTTC
-	TRBV7-9	TRBJ2-1	-	CASSSDNSPPEQFF	TGTGCCAGCAGCTCGGACAATAGCCCGCCTGAGCAGTTCTTC
few	TRBV27	TRBJ2-1	TRBD2	CASCAGGYNEQFF	TGTGCCAGCTGTGCGGGGGGGTACAATGAGCAGTTCTTC
few	TRBV29-1	TRBJ2-1	TRBD2	CSVQTDWTSGGAYNEQFF	TGCAGCGTCCAGACCGATTGGACTAGCGGGGGGGCATATAATGAGCAGTTCTTC
-	TRBV7-9	TRBJ2-1	TRBD2	CASSPGLAPDEQFF	TGTGCCAGCAGCCCGGGACTAGCCCCCGACGAGCAGTTCTTC
-	TRBV7-4	TRBJ2-5	-	CASSLNPYETQYF	TGTGCCAGCAGCTTAAATCCTTATGAGACCCAGTACTTC
-	TRBV28	TRBJ2-1	-	CASGGSWGNEQFF	TGTGCCAGCGGAGGTAGCTGGGGGAATGAGCAGTTCTTC